The following is a T cell receptor (beta chain) sequence with its context. Followed over time, Seattle patients had been enrolled while infection was active. The CDR3 sequence is 16 residues long. Trimming left V 1 base short and J 1 base short, with 13 bases between. Germline V gives CDR1 SGHVS, CDR2 FNYEAQ. The data belong to a study of blood T cell repertoires in COVID-19. In the study overall: COVID-19 samples from acute and convalescent phases originated in the United States, Italy and Spain. Sample material is recorded as cDNA or gDNA derived from T cells, B-cell-depleted T cells, or PBMCs.

Repertoires were generated with immunoSEQ multiplex PCR, while TCRdb's copy carries only in-frame clones and drops some. Here the sample spans around 290,000 clones, approximately 90% being singletons. This clonotype was sampled from a woman in her thirties with COVID-19, enrolled during active disease. The sequenced sample was peripheral blood. The gene calls are TRBV7-6 and TRBJ2-5; a possible D gene is TRBD1 (6 bases). CDR3 region: CASSLGRGRFQETQYF. The CDR3 nucleotides read TGTGCCAGCAGCTTAGGCAGGGGCCGGTTCCAAGAGACCCAGTACTTC. The full variable domain, with the rest looked up from reference TRBV7-6 and TRBJ2-5, is GAGVSQSPRYKVTKRGQDVALRCDPISGHVSLYWYRQALGQGPEFLTYFNYEAQQDKSGLPNDRFSAERPEGSISTLTIQRTEQRDSAMYRCASSLGRGRFQETQYFGPGTRLLVL.